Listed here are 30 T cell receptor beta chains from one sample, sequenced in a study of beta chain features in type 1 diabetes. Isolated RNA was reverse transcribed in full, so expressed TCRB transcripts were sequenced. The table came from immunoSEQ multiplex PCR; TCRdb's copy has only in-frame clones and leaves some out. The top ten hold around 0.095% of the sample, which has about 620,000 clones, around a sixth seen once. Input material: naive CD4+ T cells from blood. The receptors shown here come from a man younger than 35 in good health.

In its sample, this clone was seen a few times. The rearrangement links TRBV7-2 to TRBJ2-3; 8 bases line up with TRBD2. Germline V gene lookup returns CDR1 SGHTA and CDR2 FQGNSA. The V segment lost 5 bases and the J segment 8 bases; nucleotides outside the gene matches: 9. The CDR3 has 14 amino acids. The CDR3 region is CASSETSARGTQYF. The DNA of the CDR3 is TGTGCCAGCAGCGAGACTAGCGCCCGGGGTACGCAGTATTTT.

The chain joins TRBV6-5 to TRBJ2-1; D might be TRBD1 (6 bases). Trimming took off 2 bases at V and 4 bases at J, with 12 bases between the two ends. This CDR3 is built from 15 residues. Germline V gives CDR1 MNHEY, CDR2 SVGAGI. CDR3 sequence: CASSYTGGTYNEQFF. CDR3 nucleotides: TGTGCCAGCAGTTACACTGGGGGCACTTACAATGAGCAGTTCTTC.

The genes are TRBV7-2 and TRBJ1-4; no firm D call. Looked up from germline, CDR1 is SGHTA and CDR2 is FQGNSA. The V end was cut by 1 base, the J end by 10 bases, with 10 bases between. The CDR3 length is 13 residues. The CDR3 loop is CASSLVSVGKLFF. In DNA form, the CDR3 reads TGTGCCAGCAGCTTAGTGAGCGTGGGAAAACTGTTTTTT.

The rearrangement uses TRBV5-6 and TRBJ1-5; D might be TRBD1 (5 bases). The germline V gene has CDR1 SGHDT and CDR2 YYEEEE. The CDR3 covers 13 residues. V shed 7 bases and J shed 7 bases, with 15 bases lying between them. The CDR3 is CASQGRGGQPQHF. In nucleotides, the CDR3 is TGTGCCAGCCAGGGTCGGGGAGGGCAGCCCCAGCATTTT.

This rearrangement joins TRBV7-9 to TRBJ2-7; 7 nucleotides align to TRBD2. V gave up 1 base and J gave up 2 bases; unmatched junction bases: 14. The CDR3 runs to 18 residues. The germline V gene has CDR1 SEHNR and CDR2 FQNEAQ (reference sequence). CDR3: CASSLGIRVGTTPYEQYF. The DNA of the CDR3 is TGTGCCAGCAGCTTAGGGATCAGAGTTGGGACTACTCCCTACGAGCAGTACTTC.

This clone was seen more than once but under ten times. The CDR3 sequence: CASSPNAGQGTETQYF. The CDR3 DNA is TGTGCCAGCTCACCAAACGCAGGACAGGGGACAGAGACCCAGTACTTC. The gene calls are TRBV18 and TRBJ2-5; 9 nucleotides match TRBD1. Per the germline V gene, CDR1 is KGHSH and CDR2 is LQKENI. With 2 bases clipped from V and 4 bases from J, the junction kept 8 bases outside the gene matches. The CDR3 totals 16 residues.

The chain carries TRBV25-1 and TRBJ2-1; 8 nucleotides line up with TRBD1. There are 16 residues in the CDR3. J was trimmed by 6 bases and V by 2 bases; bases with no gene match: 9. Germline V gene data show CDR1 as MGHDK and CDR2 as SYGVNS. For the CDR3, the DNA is TGTGCCAGCAGTGAAAAGGAAGACAGGGGTAGCAATGAGCAGTTCTTC. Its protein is CASSEKEDRGSNEQFF.

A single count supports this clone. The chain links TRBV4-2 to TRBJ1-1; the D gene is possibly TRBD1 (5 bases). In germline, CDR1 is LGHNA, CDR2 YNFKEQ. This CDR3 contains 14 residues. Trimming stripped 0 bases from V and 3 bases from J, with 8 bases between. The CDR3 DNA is TGTGCCAGCAGCCAAGAGTCCAGGGACACTGAAGCTTTCTTT. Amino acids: CASSQESRDTEAFF.

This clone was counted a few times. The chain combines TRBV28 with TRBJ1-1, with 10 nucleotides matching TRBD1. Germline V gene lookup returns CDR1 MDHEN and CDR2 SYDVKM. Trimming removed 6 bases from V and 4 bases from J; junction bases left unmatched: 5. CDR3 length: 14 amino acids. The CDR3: CASRPGQGFTEAFF. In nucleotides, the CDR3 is TGTGCCAGCAGACCGGGACAGGGGTTCACTGAAGCTTTCTTT.

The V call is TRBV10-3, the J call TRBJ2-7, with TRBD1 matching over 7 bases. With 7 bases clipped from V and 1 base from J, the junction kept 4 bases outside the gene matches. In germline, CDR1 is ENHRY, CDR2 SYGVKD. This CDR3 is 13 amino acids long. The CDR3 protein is CAITRQGSYEQYF. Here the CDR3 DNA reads TGTGCCATCACCCGACAGGGTTCCTACGAGCAGTACTTC.

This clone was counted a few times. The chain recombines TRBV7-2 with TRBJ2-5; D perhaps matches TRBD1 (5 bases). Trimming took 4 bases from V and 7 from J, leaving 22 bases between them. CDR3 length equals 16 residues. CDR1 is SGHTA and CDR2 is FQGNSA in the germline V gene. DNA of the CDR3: TGTGCCAGCAGCTCCCAGACCCAGCTGCTTCAGGGGACCCAGTACTTC. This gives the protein CASSSQTQLLQGTQYF.

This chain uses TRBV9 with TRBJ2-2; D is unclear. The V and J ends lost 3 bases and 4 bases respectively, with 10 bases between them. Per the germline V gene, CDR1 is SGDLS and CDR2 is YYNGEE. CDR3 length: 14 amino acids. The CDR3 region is CASSAPPITGELFF. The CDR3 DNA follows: TGTGCCAGCAGCGCGCCGCCAATCACCGGGGAGCTGTTTTTT. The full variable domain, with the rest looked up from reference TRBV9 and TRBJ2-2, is DSGVTQTPKHLITATGQRVTLRCSPRSGDLSVYWYQQSLDQGLQFLIQYYNGEERAKGNILERFSAQQFPDLHSELNLSSLELGDSALYFCASSAPPITGELFFGEGSRLTVL.

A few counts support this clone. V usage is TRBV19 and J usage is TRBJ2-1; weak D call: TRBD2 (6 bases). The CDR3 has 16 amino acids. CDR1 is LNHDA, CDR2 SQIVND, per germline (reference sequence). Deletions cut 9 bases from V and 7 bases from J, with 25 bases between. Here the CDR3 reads CARFSCGTRKGNEQFF. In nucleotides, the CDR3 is TGTGCCAGATTTAGTTGCGGGACTCGCAAGGGGAATGAGCAGTTCTTC.

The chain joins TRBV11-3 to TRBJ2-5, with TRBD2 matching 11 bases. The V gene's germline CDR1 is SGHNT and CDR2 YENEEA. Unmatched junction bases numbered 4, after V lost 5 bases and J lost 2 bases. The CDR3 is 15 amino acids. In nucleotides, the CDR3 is TGTGCCAGCAGCCCGGGACTAGCGGTTCAAGAGACCCAGTACTTC. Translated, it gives CASSPGLAVQETQYF.

CDR3 sequence (DNA): TGTGCCAGCAGTTACTCGGGAGCGGGGGGACGTGAGCAGTTCTTC. As protein: CASSYSGAGGREQFF. J is TRBJ2-1 and V is TRBV6-5; 9 nucleotides agree with TRBD2. J was trimmed by 9 bases and V by 0 bases; bases with no gene match: 6. CDR1 and CDR2 (germline): MNHEY, SVGAGI. There are 15 residues in the CDR3.

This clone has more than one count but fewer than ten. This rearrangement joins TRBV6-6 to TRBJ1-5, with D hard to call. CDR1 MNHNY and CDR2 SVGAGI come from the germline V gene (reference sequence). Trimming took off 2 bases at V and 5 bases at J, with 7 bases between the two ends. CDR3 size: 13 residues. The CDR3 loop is CASSYELHQPQHF. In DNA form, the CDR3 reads TGTGCCAGCAGTTACGAGCTCCATCAGCCCCAGCATTTT.

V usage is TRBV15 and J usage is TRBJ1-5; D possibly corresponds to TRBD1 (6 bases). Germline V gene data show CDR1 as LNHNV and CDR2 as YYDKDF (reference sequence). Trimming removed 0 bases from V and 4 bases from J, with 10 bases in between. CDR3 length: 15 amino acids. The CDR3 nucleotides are TGTGCCACCAGCAGAGATCTGCAGGGGAATCAGCCCCAGCATTTT. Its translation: CATSRDLQGNQPQHF. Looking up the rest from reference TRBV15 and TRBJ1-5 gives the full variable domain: DAMVIQNPRYQVTQFGKPVTLSCSQTLNHNVMYWYQQKSSQAPKLLFHYYDKDFNNEADTPDNFQSRRPNTSFCFLDIRSPGLGDTAMYLCATSRDLQGNQPQHFGDGTRLSIL.

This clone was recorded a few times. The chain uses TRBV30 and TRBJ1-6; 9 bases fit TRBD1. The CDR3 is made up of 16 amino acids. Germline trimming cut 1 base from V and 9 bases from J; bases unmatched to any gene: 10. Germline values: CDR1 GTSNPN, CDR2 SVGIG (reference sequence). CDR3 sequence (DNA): TGTGCCTGGAGTGGTGATCGGGGACAGGGAGGTTCACCCCTCCACTTT. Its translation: CAWSGDRGQGGSPLHF. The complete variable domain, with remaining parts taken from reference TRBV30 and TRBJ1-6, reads SQTIHQWPATLVQPVGSPLSLECTVEGTSNPNLYWYRQAAGRGLQLLFYSVGIGQISSEVPQNLSASRPQDRQFILSSKKLLLSDSGFYLCAWSGDRGQGGSPLHFGNGTRLTVT.

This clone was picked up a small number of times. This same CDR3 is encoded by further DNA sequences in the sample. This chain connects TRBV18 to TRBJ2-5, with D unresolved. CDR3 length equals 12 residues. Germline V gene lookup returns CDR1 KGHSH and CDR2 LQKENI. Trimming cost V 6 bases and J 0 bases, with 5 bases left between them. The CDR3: CASSPYQETQYF. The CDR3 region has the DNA TGTGCCAGCTCCCCGTACCAAGAGACCCAGTACTTC. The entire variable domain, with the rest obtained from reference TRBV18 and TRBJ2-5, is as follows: NAGVMQNPRHLVRRRGQEARLRCSPMKGHSHVYWYRQLPEEGLKFMVYLQKENIIDESGMPKERFSAEFPKEGPSILRIQQVVRGDSAAYFCASSPYQETQYFGPGTRLLVL.

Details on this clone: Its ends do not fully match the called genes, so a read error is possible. CDR3 nucleotides: TGTGCCTGGCACATAGGGACACTCGTTTTGTTT. It is translated as CAWHIGTLVLF. The V and J genes are TRBV30 and TRBJ1-4; the D gene is possibly TRBD1 (6 bases). The CDR3 runs to 11 residues. Germline CDR1 GTSNPN, CDR2 SVGIG (reference sequence).

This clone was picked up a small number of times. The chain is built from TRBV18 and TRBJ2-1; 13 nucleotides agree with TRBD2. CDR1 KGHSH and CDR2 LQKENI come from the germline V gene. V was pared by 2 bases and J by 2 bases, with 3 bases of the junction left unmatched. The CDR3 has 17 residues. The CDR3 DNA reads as TGTGCCAGCTCACCAAAAGGACTAGCGGGAGCCTACAATGAGCAGTTCTTC. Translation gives CASSPKGLAGAYNEQFF.

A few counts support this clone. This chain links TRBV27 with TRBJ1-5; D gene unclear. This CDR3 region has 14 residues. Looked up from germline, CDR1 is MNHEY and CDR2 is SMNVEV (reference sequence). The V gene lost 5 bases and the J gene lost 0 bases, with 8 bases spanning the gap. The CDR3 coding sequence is TGTGCCAGCAGTCCGCACGTTAGCAATCAGCCCCAGCATTTT. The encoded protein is CASSPHVSNQPQHF.

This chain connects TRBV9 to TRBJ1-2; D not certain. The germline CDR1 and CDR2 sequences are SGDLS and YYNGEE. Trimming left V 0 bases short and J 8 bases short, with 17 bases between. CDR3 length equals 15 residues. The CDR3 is CASSVEPAPGDGYTF. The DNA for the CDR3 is TGTGCCAGCAGCGTAGAACCAGCGCCGGGAGACGGCTACACCTTC.

The CDR3 DNA follows: TGTGCCAGCACCGGGACCCGTTTTCAGAGTCAGTTCTTC. Residues: CASTGTRFQSQFF. The chain recombines TRBV2 with TRBJ2-7; D tentatively fits TRBD1 or TRBD2 (5 bases each). TRBJ2-1 matches the DNA end more closely, so the J call is doubtful. The CDR3 covers 13 residues. CDR1 is SNHLY and CDR2 is FYNNEI in the germline V gene.

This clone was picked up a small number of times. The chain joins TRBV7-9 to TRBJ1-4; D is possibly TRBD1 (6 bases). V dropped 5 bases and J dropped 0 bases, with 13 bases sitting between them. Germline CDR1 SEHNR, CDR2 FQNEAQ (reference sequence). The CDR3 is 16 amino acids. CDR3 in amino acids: CASSANRAATNEKLFF. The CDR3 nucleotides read TGTGCCAGCAGCGCCAACAGGGCTGCAACTAATGAAAAACTGTTTTTT. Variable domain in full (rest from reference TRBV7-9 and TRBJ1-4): DTGVSQNPRHKITKRGQNVTFRCDPISEHNRLYWYRQTLGQGPEFLTYFQNEAQLEKSRLLSDRFSAERPKGSFSTLEIQRTEQGDSAMYLCASSANRAATNEKLFFGSGTQLSVL.

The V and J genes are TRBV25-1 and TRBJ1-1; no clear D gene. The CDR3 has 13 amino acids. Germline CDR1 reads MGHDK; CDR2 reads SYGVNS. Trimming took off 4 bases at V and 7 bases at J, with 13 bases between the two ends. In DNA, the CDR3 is TGTGCCAGCAGTGCCTCGCCGGGAATTGAAGCTTTCTTT. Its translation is CASSASPGIEAFF.

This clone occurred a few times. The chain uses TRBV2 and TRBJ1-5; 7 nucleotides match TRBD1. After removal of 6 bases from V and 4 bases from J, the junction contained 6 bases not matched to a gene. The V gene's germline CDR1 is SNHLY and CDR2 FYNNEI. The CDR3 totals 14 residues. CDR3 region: CASSTIQGNQPQHF. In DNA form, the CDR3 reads TGTGCCAGCAGCACAATACAGGGGAATCAGCCCCAGCATTTT.

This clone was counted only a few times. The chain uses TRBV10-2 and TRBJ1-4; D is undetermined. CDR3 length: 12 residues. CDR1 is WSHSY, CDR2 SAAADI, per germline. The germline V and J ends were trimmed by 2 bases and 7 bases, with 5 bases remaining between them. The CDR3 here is CASSERSEKLFF. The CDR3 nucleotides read TGCGCCAGCAGTGAGCGAAGTGAAAAACTGTTTTTT.

The CDR3 loop is CACGQTYEQYF. The CDR3 DNA is TGTGCCTGCGGACAAACCTACGAGCAGTACTTC. The chain carries TRBV30 and TRBJ2-7; possible D gene TRBD1, 5 bases. The CDR3 has 11 residues. Trimming removed 6 bases from V and 2 bases from J, with 8 bases in between. The germline V gene has CDR1 GTSNPN and CDR2 SVGIG (reference sequence).

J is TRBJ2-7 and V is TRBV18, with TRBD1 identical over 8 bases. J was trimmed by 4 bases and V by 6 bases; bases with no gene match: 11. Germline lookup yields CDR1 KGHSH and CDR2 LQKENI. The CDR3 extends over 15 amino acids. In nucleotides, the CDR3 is TGTGCCAGCTCGGATGACAGGGGCCGTAGGTACGAGCAGTACTTC. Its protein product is CASSDDRGRRYEQYF.